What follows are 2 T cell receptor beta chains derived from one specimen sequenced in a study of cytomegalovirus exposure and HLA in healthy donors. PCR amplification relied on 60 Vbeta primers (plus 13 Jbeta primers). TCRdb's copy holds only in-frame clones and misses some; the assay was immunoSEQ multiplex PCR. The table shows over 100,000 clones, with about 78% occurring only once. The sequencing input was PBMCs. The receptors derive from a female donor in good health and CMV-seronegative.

The CDR3 sequence: CASSAGSPNQPQHF. DNA for the CDR3: TGTGCCAGTAGTGCCGGGTCCCCGAATCAGCCCCAGCATTTT. The V call is TRBV19, the J call TRBJ1-5; D not certain. This CDR3 region has 14 residues. V lost 5 bases and J 4 bases, leaving 12 bases between the germline ends. Germline loops: CDR1 LNHDA, CDR2 SQIVND (reference sequence).

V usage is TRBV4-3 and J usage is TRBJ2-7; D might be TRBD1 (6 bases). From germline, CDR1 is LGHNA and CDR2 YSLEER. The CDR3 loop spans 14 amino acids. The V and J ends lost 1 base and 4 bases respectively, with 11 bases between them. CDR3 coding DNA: TGCGCCAGCAGCCAAGCCAGGGGCGTTTACGAGCAGTACTTC. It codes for CASSQARGVYEQYF.